These 26 T cell receptor beta chains share one sample of origin, sequenced in a study of response to subunit inactivated influenza vaccine. MiXCR, run by TCRdb on the RT-PCR reads, gives a single entry per CDR3 protein. The sample has around 790,000 distinct CDR3 sequences, less than 25% seen once. Sequencing was performed on PBMCs from blood, taken approximately 5 days after vaccination. These receptor sequences come from a man between 45 and 60 years old who received an inactivated influenza vaccine.

The gene calls are TRBV5-6 and TRBJ1-5, with D unresolved. Germline V gene sequence: CDR1 SGHDT, CDR2 YYEEEE. V lost 2 bases, J lost 4 bases, and 10 bases lay in between. This CDR3 contains 14 residues. The CDR3 reads CASSFRSLNQPQHF. CDR3 nucleotides: TGTGCCAGCAGCTTCCGGTCCCTAAATCAGCCCCAGCATTTT.

The rearrangement joins TRBV15 to TRBJ2-7, with a weak D call TRBD1 (5 bases). The CDR3 has 14 amino acids. Germline assignment: CDR1 LNHNV and CDR2 YYDKDF (reference sequence). The germline V and J ends were trimmed by 2 bases and 7 bases, with 15 bases remaining between them. CDR3 sequence (DNA): TGTGCCACCAGCAGAACTGGGATGGGGCAAGAGCAGTACTTC. It yields the protein CATSRTGMGQEQYF. Full variable domain (remainder filled in from reference TRBV15 and TRBJ2-7): DAMVIQNPRYQVTQFGKPVTLSCSQTLNHNVMYWYQQKSSQAPKLLFHYYDKDFNNEADTPDNFQSRRPNTSFCFLDIRSPGLGDTAMYLCATSRTGMGQEQYFGPGTRLTVT.

J is TRBJ2-2 and V is TRBV6-1; tentatively, D is TRBD2 (5 bases). Germline V gene data show CDR1 as MNHNS and CDR2 as SASEGT. Trimming removed 9 bases at V and 4 bases at J, with 15 bases between. This CDR3 has 14 amino acids. DNA of the CDR3: TGTGCCAGGGGGTTAAGGGCGGGCACCGGGGAGCTGTTTTTT. Protein product: CARGLRAGTGELFF.

This clonotype was recorded at least ten times. V and J are TRBV29-1 and TRBJ2-1; no firm D call. Germline CDR1 SQVTM, CDR2 ANQGSEA. Trimming left V 6 bases short and J 9 bases short, with 12 bases between. The CDR3 extends over 11 amino acids. DNA of the CDR3: TGCAGCGTCGCTAATTCTGGTGAGCAGTTCTTC. This encodes CSVANSGEQFF.

This clonotype was seen more than once but under ten times. CDR3 sequence reads: CASSLGTGGEFDEKLFF. The CDR3 nucleotides are TGTGCCAGCAGTTTGGGGACAGGGGGCGAGTTTGATGAAAAACTGTTTTTT. The chain combines TRBV12-3 or TRBV12-4 with TRBJ1-4; 12 bases are a match to TRBD1. This CDR3 has 17 amino acids. J was trimmed by 6 bases and V by 3 bases; bases with no gene match: 8.

This clonotype was observed a few times. The chain links TRBV9 to TRBJ2-5; TRBD2 matches 10 bases. Germline assignment: CDR1 SGDLS and CDR2 YYNGEE. The CDR3 contains 15 residues. V was clipped by 0 bases and J by 5 bases; unmatched bases: 4. The CDR3 DNA follows: TGTGCCAGCAGCGTAGGTCCTAGCGGGAGTGAGACCCAGTACTTC. This encodes CASSVGPSGSETQYF.

Many counts were recorded for this clonotype. One junction end disagrees with the germline gene, perhaps due to a read error. The chain links TRBV29-1 to TRBJ2-2, with 8 bases lining up with TRBD1. The CDR3 runs to 13 residues. CDR1 is SQVTM, CDR2 ANQGSEA, per germline. CDR3 region: CSVDRGNTGELFF. CDR3 DNA: TGCAGTGTTGACAGGGGTAACACCGGGGAGCTGTTTTTT.

Comments on this clonotype: A junction boundary mismatches the germline segment, possibly from a read error. V and J are TRBV25-1 and TRBJ2-7; no definite D call. Germline V gene lookup returns CDR1 MGHDK and CDR2 SYGVNS. This CDR3 is 13 amino acids long. The CDR3 sequence: CASSEYTSYEQYF. DNA of the CDR3: TGTGCCAGCAGTGAATATACTTCCTATGAGCAGTACTTC.

This clonotype was seen a few times. The chain carries TRBV5-1 and TRBJ2-7; 7 nucleotides agree with TRBD1. J gave up 3 bases and V 4 bases, and 7 bases lay outside the gene matches. The germline V gene has CDR1 SGHRS and CDR2 YFSETQ. The CDR3 is made up of 14 amino acids. Here the CDR3 reads CASSQSQGVYEQYF. The CDR3 nucleotides read TGCGCCAGCAGCCAAAGCCAGGGGGTCTACGAGCAGTACTTC.

This clonotype was observed many times. The DNA for the CDR3 is TGTGCCAGCAGCCGGACTAGCGGGAGGAATACGCAGTATTTT. Its protein product is CASSRTSGRNTQYF. The chain is built from TRBV28 and TRBJ2-3; 14 bases map to TRBD2. The CDR3 is 14 amino acids. Germline trimming cut 6 bases from V and 7 bases from J; bases unmatched to any gene: 3. The germline V gene encodes CDR1 MDHEN and CDR2 SYDVKM.

Only a few counts were recorded for this clonotype. The genes are TRBV5-5 and TRBJ2-1; 8 bases are a match to TRBD1. V shed 4 bases and J 6 bases; nucleotides not matched to a gene: 9. The CDR3 spans 15 residues. CDR1 is SGHKS, CDR2 YYEKEE, per germline (reference sequence). This chain's CDR3 is CASSKQQGDFNEQFF. CDR3 nucleotides: TGTGCCAGCAGCAAGCAACAGGGGGATTTCAATGAGCAGTTCTTC.

This chain links TRBV7-3 with TRBJ2-5, with 9 bases aligning to TRBD2. The CDR3 is made up of 15 amino acids. The germline V gene encodes CDR1 SGHTA and CDR2 FQGTGA. Germline trimming cut 5 bases from V and 4 bases from J; bases unmatched to any gene: 8. The CDR3 DNA sequence: TGTGCCAGCAGCCCCCAGAGCGGGAGGCCAGAGACCCAGTACTTC. It yields the protein CASSPQSGRPETQYF.

This chain connects TRBV4-1 to TRBJ2-3; unclear D gene. V lost 1 base and J 1 base, leaving 6 bases between the germline ends. Germline V gene lookup returns CDR1 MGHRA and CDR2 YSYEKL. CDR3 length equals 14 residues. CDR3 nucleotides: TGCGCCAGCAGCCAAGCCCTTGGCACAGATACGCAGTATTTT. Translating it yields CASSQALGTDTQYF.

This clonotype was seen only a few times. This chain links TRBV5-5 with TRBJ2-3; possibly TRBD2 for D (6 bases). The CDR3 extends over 15 amino acids. Germline V gene data show CDR1 as SGHKS and CDR2 as YYEKEE (reference sequence). Deletions cut 0 bases from V and 4 bases from J, with 12 bases between. CDR3 in amino acids: CASSLARGVADTQYF. Written as DNA, the CDR3 is TGTGCCAGCAGCTTGGCTCGCGGGGTTGCAGATACGCAGTATTTT. Full variable domain (outside the CDR3, taken from reference TRBV5-5 and TRBJ2-3): DAGVTQSPTHLIKTRGQQVTLRCSPISGHKSVSWYQQVLGQGPQFIFQYYEKEERGRGNFPDRFSARQFPNYSSELNVNALLLGDSALYLCASSLARGVADTQYFGPGTRLTVL.

This clonotype was seen more than once but under ten times. The chain recombines TRBV20-1 with TRBJ2-7; D remains ambiguous. V was shortened by 1 base and J by 2 bases, with 15 bases between the two germline ends. CDR3 length equals 15 residues. In germline, CDR1 is DFQATT, CDR2 SNEGSKA (reference sequence). In DNA form, the CDR3 reads TGCAGTGCTAGAGGCCCCCACTCGGGTACCTACGAGCAGTACTTC. Amino acid sequence: CSARGPHSGTYEQYF.

This clonotype was counted a few times. The chain couples TRBV28 to TRBJ2-1, with D hard to call. Germline V gives CDR1 MDHEN, CDR2 SYDVKM. The CDR3 loop spans 17 amino acids. V was clipped by 2 bases and J by 1 base, with 15 bases between them. The CDR3 spells CASSLPRAGRSYNEQFF. CDR3 in DNA: TGTGCCAGCAGTTTACCACGGGCAGGAAGGTCCTACAATGAGCAGTTCTTC.

V gene TRBV10-3 combines with J gene TRBJ1-5, with a possible D match to TRBD1 (5 bases). Trimming left V 3 bases short and J 0 bases short, with 9 bases between. Per germline, CDR1 ENHRY and CDR2 SYGVKD. The CDR3 spans 15 residues. The CDR3 DNA follows: TGTGCCATCAGTGATTCAGGGTATAGCAATCAGCCCCAGCATTTT. This codes for CAISDSGYSNQPQHF.

This clonotype was found a few times. The chain recombines TRBV12-3 or TRBV12-4 with TRBJ2-3; the D gene could be TRBD1 or TRBD2 (5 bases each). Trimming stripped 8 bases from V and 8 bases from J, with 14 bases between. This CDR3 is 12 amino acids long. CDR3 DNA sequence: TGTGCCAGCGTTCCAGAAGGGACTACGCAGTATTTT. Its protein product is CASVPEGTTQYF.

This clonotype was picked up a small number of times. The V call is TRBV12-3 or TRBV12-4, the J call TRBJ2-3; D may match TRBD1 or TRBD2 (5 bases each). Trimming removed 3 bases from V and 4 bases from J, with 8 bases in between. The length of the CDR3 is 13 residues. The CDR3: CASSLGDSDTQYF. The DNA for the CDR3 is TGTGCCAGCAGTTTGGGGGATTCAGATACGCAGTATTTT.

CDR3 sequence: CSARDAPYSNQPQHF. For the CDR3, the DNA is TGCAGTGCTAGAGATGCACCTTATAGCAATCAGCCCCAGCATTTT. This chain uses TRBV20-1 with TRBJ1-5; D is undetermined. CDR3 size: 15 residues. Trimming cost V 0 bases and J 0 bases, with 9 bases left between them. The germline gives CDR1 DFQATT, CDR2 SNEGSKA (reference sequence).

This chain connects TRBV6-2 or TRBV6-3 to TRBJ1-3; 10 nucleotides line up with TRBD1. CDR1 and CDR2 (germline): MNHEY, SVGEGT. The CDR3 is 20 residues long. The V and J ends lost 2 bases and 0 bases, in that order; junction bases with no gene match: 13. The chain's CDR3 is CASSYRIGTGEGSSGNTIYF. CDR3 coding DNA: TGTGCCAGCAGTTACCGAATCGGGACAGGGGAGGGGAGCTCTGGAAACACCATATATTTT.

V usage is TRBV3-1 and J usage is TRBJ2-1; TRBD2 agrees at 11 bases. J lost 0 bases, V lost 7 bases, and 11 bases had no gene match. CDR3 size: 18 residues. CDR1 LGHDT and CDR2 YNNKEL come from the germline V gene (reference sequence). CDR3 DNA: TGTGCCAGCACCCGGCAGGGACTAGCGGATAGCTCCTACAATGAGCAGTTCTTC. It encodes CASTRQGLADSSYNEQFF.

Many counts were recorded for this clonotype. The chain recombines TRBV3-1 with TRBJ2-1; D is ambiguous. V lost 2 bases to trimming and J lost 6 bases, with 11 bases between them. Germline lookup yields CDR1 LGHDT and CDR2 YNNKEL (reference sequence). The CDR3 is 14 residues long. In DNA, the CDR3 is TGTGCCAGCAGCCAATCACCCCTTTCCAATGAGCAGTTCTTC. Protein sequence: CASSQSPLSNEQFF.

V gene TRBV19 combines with J gene TRBJ1-3; D gene uncertain. V dropped 3 bases and J dropped 2 bases, with 8 bases sitting between them. The CDR3 contains 14 residues. CDR1 is LNHDA and CDR2 is SQIVND in the germline V gene (reference sequence). This chain's CDR3 is CASSMRSAGNTIYF. The CDR3 bases are TGTGCCAGTAGTATGAGGTCAGCTGGAAACACCATATATTTT. The whole variable domain, filled in from reference TRBV19 and TRBJ1-3, reads DGGITQSPKYLFRKEGQNVTLSCEQNLNHDAMYWYRQDPGQGLRLIYYSQIVNDFQKGDIAEGYSVSREKKESFPLTVTSAQKNPTAFYLCASSMRSAGNTIYFGEGSWLTVV.

The V call is TRBV20-1, the J call TRBJ2-2; 10 bases are a match to TRBD2. Losses at the gene ends were 3 bases for V and 6 bases for J; bases not matched to a gene: 7. CDR1 DFQATT and CDR2 SNEGSKA come from the germline V gene (reference sequence). The CDR3 contains 15 residues. CDR3 region: CSARRAGGLSGELFF. Here the CDR3 DNA reads TGCAGTGCTAGGAGAGCGGGGGGGTTATCCGGGGAGCTGTTTTTT.

The V gene is TRBV5-6, the J gene TRBJ2-3, with D maybe TRBD1 (6 bases). Germline V gene lookup returns CDR1 SGHDT and CDR2 YYEEEE. Trimming shortened V by 5 bases and J by 1 base, and 11 bases separated the two germline ends. The CDR3 is made up of 14 amino acids. CDR3: CASSDRMGTDTQYF. Written as DNA, the CDR3 is TGTGCCAGCAGTGACAGGATGGGCACAGATACGCAGTATTTT.